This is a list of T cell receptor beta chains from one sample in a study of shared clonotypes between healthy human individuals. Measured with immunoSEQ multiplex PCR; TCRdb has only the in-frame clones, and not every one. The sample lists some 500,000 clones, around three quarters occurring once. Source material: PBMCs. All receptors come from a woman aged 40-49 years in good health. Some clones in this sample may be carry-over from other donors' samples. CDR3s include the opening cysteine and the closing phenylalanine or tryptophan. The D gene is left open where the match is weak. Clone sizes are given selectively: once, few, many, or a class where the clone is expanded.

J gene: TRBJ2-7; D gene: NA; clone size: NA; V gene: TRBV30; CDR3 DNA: TGTGCCTGGAGTCTGGTGGGGGACGAGCAGTACTTC; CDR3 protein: CAWSLVGDEQYF
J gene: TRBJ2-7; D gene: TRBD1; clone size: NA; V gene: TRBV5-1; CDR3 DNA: TGCGCCAGCAGCTTATTGGATATGGGGACAGAGCGCTACGAGCAGTACTTC; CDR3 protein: CASSLLDMGTERYEQYF
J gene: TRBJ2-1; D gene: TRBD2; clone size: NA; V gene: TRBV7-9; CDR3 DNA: TGTGCCAGCAGCTTAGCGCGGGAGAGGGACAATGAGCAGTTCTTC; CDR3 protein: CASSLARERDNEQFF
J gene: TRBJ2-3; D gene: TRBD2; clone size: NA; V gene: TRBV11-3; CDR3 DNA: TGTGCCAGCAGCGAAGGACTAGCGGGAGGGCCAGATACGCAGTATTTT; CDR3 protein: CASSEGLAGGPDTQYF
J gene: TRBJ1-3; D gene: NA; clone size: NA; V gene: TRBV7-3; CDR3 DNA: TGTGCCAGCAGCTCCCGACCGGGTCTCTCTGGAAACACCATATATTTT; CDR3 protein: CASSSRPGLSGNTIYF
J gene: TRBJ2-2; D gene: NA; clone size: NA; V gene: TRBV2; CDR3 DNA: TGTGCCAGCAGTGAACGCTCCCCCGGGACGGCCACCGGGGAGCTGTTTTTT; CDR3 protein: CASSERSPGTATGELFF
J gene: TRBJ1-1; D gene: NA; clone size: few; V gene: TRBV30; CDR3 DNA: TGTGCCTGGAGTGGGGGGGACTCCGGGAGGGTCACTGAAGCTTTCTTT; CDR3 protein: CAWSGGDSGRVTEAFF
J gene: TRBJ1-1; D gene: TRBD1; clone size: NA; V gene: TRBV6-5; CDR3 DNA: TGTGCCAGCAGTTCGCAACGACAGGGGTTAAAAGCTTTCTTT; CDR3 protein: CASSSQRQGLKAFF
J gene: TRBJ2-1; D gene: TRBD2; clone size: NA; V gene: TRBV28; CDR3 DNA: TGTGCCAGCAATCCAAGCGGGAGGGCCATCAATGAGCAGTTCTTC; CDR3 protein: CASNPSGRAINEQFF
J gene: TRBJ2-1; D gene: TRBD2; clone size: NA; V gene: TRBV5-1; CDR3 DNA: TGCGCCAGCAGTCATGGACTAGCGGGGTCCTGGTACAATGAGCAGTTCTTC; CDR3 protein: CASSHGLAGSWYNEQFF
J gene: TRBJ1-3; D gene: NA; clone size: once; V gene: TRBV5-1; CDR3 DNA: TGCGCCAGCAGCTTGGGGGACTCTGGAAACACCATATATTTT; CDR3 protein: CASSLGDSGNTIYF
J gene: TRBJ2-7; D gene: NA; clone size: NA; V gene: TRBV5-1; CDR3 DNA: TGCGCCAGCAGCCCCTGGACAGCCGACTACGAGCAGTACTTC; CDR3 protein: CASSPWTADYEQYF
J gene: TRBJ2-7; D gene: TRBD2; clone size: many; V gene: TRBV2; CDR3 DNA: TGTGCCAGCGCTTCTTCTAGCGGGGGGACTTCCTCCTACGAGCAGTACTTC; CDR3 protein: CASASSSGGTSSYEQYF
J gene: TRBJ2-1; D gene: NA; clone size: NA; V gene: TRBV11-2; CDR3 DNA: TGTGCCAGCAGCTTAAATCAGGTCAATGAGCAGTTCTTC; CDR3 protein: CASSLNQVNEQFF
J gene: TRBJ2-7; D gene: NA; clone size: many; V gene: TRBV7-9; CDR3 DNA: TGTGCCAGCAGCTTAGCGGCCGCGGAGCAGTACTTC; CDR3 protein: CASSLAAAEQYF
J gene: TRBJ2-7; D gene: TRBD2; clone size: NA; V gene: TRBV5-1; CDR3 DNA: TGCGCCAGCAGCTCGCCCGGGACTAGCGGGAGAATAGGGCAGTACTTC; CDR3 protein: CASSSPGTSGRIGQYF
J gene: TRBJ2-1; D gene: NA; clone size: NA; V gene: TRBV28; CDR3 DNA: TGTGCCAGCAGTTTATTGGGACCATCTAAGCAGTTCTTC; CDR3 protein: CASSLLGPSKQFF
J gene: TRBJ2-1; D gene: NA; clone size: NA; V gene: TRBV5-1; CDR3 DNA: TGCGCCAGCAGCTTCGCAGGGACCTACAATGAGCAGTTCTTC; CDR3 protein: CASSFAGTYNEQFF
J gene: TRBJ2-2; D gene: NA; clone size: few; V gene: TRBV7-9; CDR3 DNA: TGTGCCAGCAGCCTCACCAACACCGGGGAGCTGTTTTTT; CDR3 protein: CASSLTNTGELFF
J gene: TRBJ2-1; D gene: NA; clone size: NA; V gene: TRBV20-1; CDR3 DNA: TGCAGTGCTACAACCAATGAGCAGTTCTTC; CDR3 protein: CSATTNEQFF
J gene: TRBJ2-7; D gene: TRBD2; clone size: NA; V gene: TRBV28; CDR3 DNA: TGTGCCAGCACCCGGGGAGCGGGAGTCGGTGAGCAGTACTTC; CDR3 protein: CASTRGAGVGEQYF
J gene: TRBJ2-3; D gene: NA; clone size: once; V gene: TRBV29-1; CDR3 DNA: TGCAGCGGCGGAGCTGATACGCAGTATTTT; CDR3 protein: CSGGADTQYF
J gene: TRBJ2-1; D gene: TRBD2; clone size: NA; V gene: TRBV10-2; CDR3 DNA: TGCGCCAGCAGGGAAATTAGCGGGAGGGCCGGCAATGAGCAGTTCTTC; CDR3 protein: CASREISGRAGNEQFF
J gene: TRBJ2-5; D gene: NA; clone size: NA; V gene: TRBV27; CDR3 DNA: TGTGCCAGCAGGGGATCAGGGTTAGAGACCCAGTACTTC; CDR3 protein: CASRGSGLETQYF
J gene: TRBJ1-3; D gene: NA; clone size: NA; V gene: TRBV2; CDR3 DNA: TGTGCCAGCAGTCGGGACGGCGGTTCTGGAAACACCATATATTTT; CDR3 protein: CASSRDGGSGNTIYF
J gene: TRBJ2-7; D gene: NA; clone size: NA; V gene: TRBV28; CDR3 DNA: TGTGCCAGCAGTTTACGGGGCGGGGCTATCTACGAGCAGTACTTC; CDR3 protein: CASSLRGGAIYEQYF
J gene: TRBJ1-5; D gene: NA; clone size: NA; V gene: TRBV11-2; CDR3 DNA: TGTGCCGTTGCATCTAGCAATCAGCCCCAGCATTTT; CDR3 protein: CAVASSNQPQHF
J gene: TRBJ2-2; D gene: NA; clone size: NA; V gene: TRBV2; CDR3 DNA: TGTGCCAGCAGTCGGCGCGTAGGGACCGGGGAGCTGTTTTTT; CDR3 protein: CASSRRVGTGELFF
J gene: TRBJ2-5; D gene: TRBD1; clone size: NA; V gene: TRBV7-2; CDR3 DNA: TGTGCCAGCAGCCCGGACAGGGCCAGGGAGACCCAGTACTTC; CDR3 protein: CASSPDRARETQYF
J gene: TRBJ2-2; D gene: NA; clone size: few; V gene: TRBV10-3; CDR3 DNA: TGTGCCATCTCTCGCGGGCGACAGAACACCGGGGAGCTGTTTTTT; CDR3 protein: CAISRGRQNTGELFF
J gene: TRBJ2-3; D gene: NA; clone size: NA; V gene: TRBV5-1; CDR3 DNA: TGCGCCAGCAGCGAGGAGACAGGCACAGATACGCAGTATTTT; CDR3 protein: CASSEETGTDTQYF
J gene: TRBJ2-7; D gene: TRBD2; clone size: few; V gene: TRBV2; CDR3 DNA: TGTGCCAGCAGTGAGGCTAGCGGACCCTACGAGCAGTACTTC; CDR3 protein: CASSEASGPYEQYF
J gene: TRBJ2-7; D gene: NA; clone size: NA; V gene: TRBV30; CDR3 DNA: TGTGCCTGGACGGGGACCCTACCAGTTTACGAGCAGTACTTC; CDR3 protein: CAWTGTLPVYEQYF
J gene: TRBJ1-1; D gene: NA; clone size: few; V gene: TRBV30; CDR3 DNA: TGTGCCTGGAGTGTACGGAGTGGCAGCACTGAAGCTTTCTTT; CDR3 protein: CAWSVRSGSTEAFF
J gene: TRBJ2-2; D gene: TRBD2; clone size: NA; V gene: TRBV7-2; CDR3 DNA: TGTGCCAGCAGCTTAACGGGACTAGCGGGAGTCGACACCGGGGAGCTGTTTTTT; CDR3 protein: CASSLTGLAGVDTGELFF
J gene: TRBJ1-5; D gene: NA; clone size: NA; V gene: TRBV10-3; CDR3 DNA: TGTGCCATCAGTGAGTCGCTGGACACCCGCGGCGCCCAGCATTTT; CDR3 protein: CAISESLDTRGAQHF
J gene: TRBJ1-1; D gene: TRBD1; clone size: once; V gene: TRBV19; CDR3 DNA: TGTGCCAGTAGTATAGATGTAGAATGGGACAGGGTCACTGAAGCTTTCTTT; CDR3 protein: CASSIDVEWDRVTEAFF
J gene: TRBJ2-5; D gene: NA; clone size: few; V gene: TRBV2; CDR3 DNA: TGTGCCAGCAGTGAATTGGACGTGCAAGAGACCCAGTACTTC; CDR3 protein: CASSELDVQETQYF
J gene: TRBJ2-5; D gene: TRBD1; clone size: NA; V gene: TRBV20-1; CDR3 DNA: TGCAGTGCTTACAGGGGAGAGACCCAGTACTTC; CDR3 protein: CSAYRGETQYF
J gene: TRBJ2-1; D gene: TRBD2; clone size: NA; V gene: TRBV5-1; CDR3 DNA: TGCGCCAGCAGCTTGTTACCTAGCGGGGACAATGAGCAGTTCTTC; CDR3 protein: CASSLLPSGDNEQFF
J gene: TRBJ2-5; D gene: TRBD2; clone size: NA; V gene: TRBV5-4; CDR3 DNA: TGTGCCAGCGGGGGGGGAGTGACAGCTAAAGAGACCCAGTACTTC; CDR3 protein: CASGGGVTAKETQYF
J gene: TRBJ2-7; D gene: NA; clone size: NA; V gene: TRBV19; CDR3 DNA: TGTGCCAGTAAGTCTTGGTCCGGGAGCTACGAGCAGTACTTC; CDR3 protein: CASKSWSGSYEQYF
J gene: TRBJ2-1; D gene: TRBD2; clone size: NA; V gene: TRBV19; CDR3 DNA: TGTGCCAGTTCGGAGGGACTAGCGGGAGGCTATTTAGGGCACAATGAGCAGTTCTTC; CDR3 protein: CASSEGLAGGYLGHNEQFF
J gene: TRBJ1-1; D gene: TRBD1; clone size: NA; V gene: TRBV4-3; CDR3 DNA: TGCGCCAGCAGCCGGGATACAGGGGGAAATGAAGCTTTCTTT; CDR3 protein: CASSRDTGGNEAFF
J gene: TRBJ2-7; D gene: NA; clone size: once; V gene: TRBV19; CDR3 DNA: TGTGCCAGTAGTACCGAACAGGGCTACGAGCAGTACTTC; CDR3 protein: CASSTEQGYEQYF
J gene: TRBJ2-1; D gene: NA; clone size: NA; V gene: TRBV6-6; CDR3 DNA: TGTGCCGGGGCTCCGAGCTCCTACAATGAGCAGTTCTTC; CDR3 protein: CAGAPSSYNEQFF
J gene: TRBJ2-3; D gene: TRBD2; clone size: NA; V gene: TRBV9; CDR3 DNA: TGTGCCAGCAGCCCGGGACTAGCGGTGCAGTATTTT; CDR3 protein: CASSPGLAVQYF
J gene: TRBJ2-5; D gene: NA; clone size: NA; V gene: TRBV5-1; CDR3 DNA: TGCGCCAGCAGCTCCTCACCGGGGCAAGAGACCCAGTACTTC; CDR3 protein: CASSSSPGQETQYF
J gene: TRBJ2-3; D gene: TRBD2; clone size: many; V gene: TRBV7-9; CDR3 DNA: TGTGCCAGCAGCTCGCCGGGACTAGGCACAGATACGCAGTATTTT; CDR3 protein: CASSSPGLGTDTQYF